This T cell receptor (beta chain) was captured in a study of human T cells and chemical hapten exposure. Study information: On around 2 cm by around 2 cm of upper inner arm skin, sensitization was performed with 2% DPC. A patient group, mainly female, showed alopecia areata, totalis or universalis.

TCRdb itself ran the RACE reads through MiXCR, one entry per CDR3 protein. The data show approximately 30,000 distinct CDR3 sequences, approximately 6% seen once. As for time point: patch test 3, about 24 weeks after DPC sensitization. Treatment noted: therapeutic diphenylcyclopropenone sensitization with weekly scalp DPC. The table lists this clonotype with many counts. Germline V gives CDR1 SGHRS, CDR2 YFSETQ. CDR3 length: 16 amino acids. Trimming took off 3 bases at V and 3 bases at J, with 16 bases between the two ends. Material: whole blood, obtained in connection with sensitization to the hapten diphenylcyclopropenone (DPC). J is TRBJ1-3 and V is TRBV5-1; possibly TRBD1 for D (6 bases). The TCR comes from a man aged 30-40 years with alopecia areata. Some clones in this sample may be carry-over from other donors' samples. In DNA, the CDR3 is TGCGCCAGCAGCTCCGGTCAGGGGCTCGTTGGAAACACCATATATTTT. It codes for CASSSGQGLVGNTIYF.